The entry below describes one T cell receptor (beta chain). Antigen specificity is unknown. This sample was taken from a study of identical twins. MiXCR was run by TCRdb on the 5' RACE reads, yielding one entry per CDR3 protein. The sample has 1.5 million to 2 million distinct CDR3 sequences; about 32% are singletons. General study findings and limits: Beta out-of-frame sequences displayed a weaker excess of sharing between twins. Potential partial confounding of zero-insertion analyses by invariant MAIT and iNKT cells was noted.

The junction had 9 bases not matched to a gene; V was cut back by 2 bases and J by 1 base. CDR3 length: 17 residues. Germline V gene sequence: CDR1 MDHEN, CDR2 SYDVKM. The sequenced sample was cord blood. The genes are TRBV28 and TRBJ2-3, with 7 bases lining up with TRBD2. The receptor comes from a newborn girl in good health. CDR3 sequence reads: CASSLGILAARTDTQYF. The CDR3, as DNA: TGTGCCAGCAGTTTAGGGATTCTAGCGGCCCGCACAGATACGCAGTATTTT.